The 28 T cell receptor beta chains below were found in one sample sequenced in a study of cytomegalovirus exposure and HLA in healthy donors. PCR involved 60 Vbeta and 13 Jbeta primers. Clones were sequenced by immunoSEQ multiplex PCR, and TCRdb holds only the in-frame ones, with some missing. The sample records around 94,000 clones, about three quarters being singletons. Material: PBMCs. The receptors here all came from a male donor in good health and CMV-seropositive.

The chain joins TRBV28 to TRBJ1-1, with 7 bases identical to TRBD1. The CDR3 contains 15 residues. Looked up from germline, CDR1 is MDHEN and CDR2 is SYDVKM. Trimming removed 5 bases from V and 4 bases from J; junction bases left unmatched: 10. DNA for the CDR3: TGTGCCAGCAGTCTAACAGGGGTAAGGGGCACTGAAGCTTTCTTT. Residues: CASSLTGVRGTEAFF.

The table lists this clone with a few counts. V gene TRBV7-2 combines with J gene TRBJ1-2; D gene ambiguous. The CDR3 has 13 amino acids. V was pared by 5 bases and J by 0 bases, with 7 bases between. CDR1 is SGHTA, CDR2 FQGNSA, per germline. As DNA, the CDR3 is TGTGCCAGCAGCCCTCAGGCTAACTATGGCTACACCTTC. Translated, it gives CASSPQANYGYTF.

The CDR3 nucleotides are TGTGCCAGCAGTCCATCAGGGATGGGGAATTCACCCCTCCACTTT. Its protein product is CASSPSGMGNSPLHF. This chain connects TRBV28 to TRBJ1-6, with a tentative D call TRBD1 (5 bases). CDR3 length: 15 amino acids. The germline V and J ends were trimmed by 5 bases and 7 bases, with 15 bases remaining between them. CDR1 is MDHEN, CDR2 SYDVKM, per germline.

This chain connects TRBV7-8 to TRBJ2-5; 13 nucleotides align to TRBD2. V shed 5 bases and J 2 bases; nucleotides not matched to a gene: 5. CDR1 is SGHVS, CDR2 FQNEAQ, per germline. This CDR3 has 16 amino acids. As DNA, the CDR3 is TGTGCCAGCAGCGTAGGGACTAGCGGGAAACAAGAGACCCAGTACTTC. Its translation: CASSVGTSGKQETQYF. The full variable domain, rest sourced from reference TRBV7-8 and TRBJ2-5, is GAGVSQSPRYKVAKRGQDVALRCDPISGHVSLFWYQQALGQGPEFLTYFQNEAQLDKSGLPSDRFFAERPEGSVSTLKIQRTQQEDSAVYLCASSVGTSGKQETQYFGPGTRLLVL.

V gene TRBV11-3 combines with J gene TRBJ2-1, with 11 nucleotides matching TRBD2. The CDR3 sequence is 15 residues long. The ends lost 5 bases at V and 6 bases at J; junction bases unmatched: 6. Germline CDR1 reads SGHNT; CDR2 reads YENEEA. CDR3 in DNA: TGTGCCAGCAGCCGAGGGACTAGCGGACCCAATGAGCAGTTCTTC. Its protein is CASSRGTSGPNEQFF.

This sequence joins TRBV13 and TRBJ2-1; 8 bases are a match to TRBD2. With 6 bases clipped from V and 5 bases from J, the junction kept 9 bases outside the gene matches. CDR1 and CDR2 (germline): PRHDT, FYEKMQ (reference sequence). This CDR3 region has 15 residues. The CDR3 sequence is CASRAKRERNNEQFF. DNA for the CDR3: TGTGCCAGCAGAGCTAAGCGGGAGCGGAACAATGAGCAGTTCTTC.

This chain links TRBV7-9 with TRBJ1-2, with a possible D match to TRBD1 (6 bases). Trimming pared 0 bases from V and 7 bases from J, leaving 15 bases between. The CDR3 is made up of 15 amino acids. In germline, CDR1 is SEHNR, CDR2 FQNEAQ (reference sequence). The CDR3 protein is CASSLAQGTLGGYTF. In nucleotides, the CDR3 is TGTGCCAGCAGCTTAGCACAGGGTACTTTAGGTGGCTACACCTTC.

As for this clone: Other DNA sequences from this sample encode an identical CDR3 as well. J is TRBJ1-6 and V is TRBV30; D unclear. Trimming cost V 3 bases and J 5 bases, with 14 bases left between them. Germline CDR1 GTSNPN, CDR2 SVGIG (reference sequence). The CDR3 is 15 residues long. Here the CDR3 DNA reads TGTGCCTGGAGGACGAGGATGCCAAATAATTCACCCCTCCACTTT. Translation: CAWRTRMPNNSPLHF.

CDR3 DNA: TGTGCCAGCAGCTTGGGGGATGGAGGGGTTGAGACCCAGTACTTC. Translated: CASSLGDGGVETQYF. The chain joins TRBV5-4 to TRBJ2-5; TRBD2 might be the D (6 bases). V lost 0 bases and J 5 bases, leaving 14 bases between the germline ends. CDR1 is SGHNT, CDR2 YYREEE, per germline (reference sequence). This CDR3 contains 15 residues.

This clone was detected a few times. J is TRBJ1-6 and V is TRBV7-9; no clear D gene. The CDR3 is made up of 13 amino acids. Deletions cut 3 bases from V and 9 bases from J, with 9 bases between. The germline V gene has CDR1 SEHNR and CDR2 FQNEAQ (reference sequence). The CDR3 protein is CASSLEGSSPLHF. CDR3 nucleotide sequence: TGTGCCAGCAGCTTGGAGGGTTCTTCACCCCTCCACTTT.

The V call is TRBV12-5, the J call TRBJ1-5, with D hard to call. The CDR3 has 14 amino acids. Between the trimmed V and J ends, which lost 5 bases and 1 base, there was a span of 9 bases. The germline V gene has CDR1 LGHNT and CDR2 FRNRAP. Written as DNA, the CDR3 is TGTGCTAGTGGTCCCAGCGGGAGCAATCAGCCCCAGCATTTT. Its translation is CASGPSGSNQPQHF. The variable domain in full, completed from reference TRBV12-5 and TRBJ1-5, reads DARVTQTPRHKVTEMGQEVTMRCQPILGHNTVFWYRQTMMQGLELLAYFRNRAPLDDSGMPKDRFSAEMPDATLATLKIQPSEPRDSAVYFCASGPSGSNQPQHFGDGTRLSIL.

J is TRBJ1-5 and V is TRBV6-5; 9 bases map to TRBD1. Germline V lookup: CDR1 MNHEY, CDR2 SVGAGI. The ends lost 2 bases at V and 6 bases at J; junction bases unmatched: 5. The CDR3 loop spans 15 amino acids. CDR3 sequence reads: CASSYGGQGSQPQHF. DNA of the CDR3: TGTGCCAGCAGTTACGGGGGACAGGGAAGTCAGCCCCAGCATTTT.

The J gene is TRBJ2-7, the V gene TRBV28; no definite D call. Germline V gene sequence: CDR1 MDHEN, CDR2 SYDVKM. The CDR3 loop spans 13 amino acids. V was pared by 6 bases and J by 7 bases, with 16 bases between. CDR3 residues: CASSPSGLGEQYF. CDR3 sequence (DNA): TGTGCCAGCAGCCCCAGTGGGCTTGGGGAGCAGTACTTC. The variable domain in full, with the rest retrieved from reference TRBV28 and TRBJ2-7, is DVKVTQSSRYLVKRTGEKVFLECVQDMDHENMFWYRQDPGLGLRLIYFSYDVKMKEKGDIPEGYSVSREKKERFSLILESASTNQTSMYLCASSPSGLGEQYFGPGTRLTVT.

The chain couples TRBV15 to TRBJ2-3; 8 bases align to TRBD1. Per the germline V gene, CDR1 is LNHNV and CDR2 is YYDKDF (reference sequence). V dropped 2 bases and J dropped 5; count of bases not matched to a gene: 6. The CDR3 loop spans 15 amino acids. The CDR3 spells CATSRIRGLIDTQYF. In nucleotides, the CDR3 is TGTGCCACCAGCAGAATCAGGGGGCTAATAGATACGCAGTATTTT.

The rearrangement uses TRBV25-1 and TRBJ1-6; D perhaps matches TRBD1 (6 bases). Germline V CDR1 and CDR2: MGHDK, SYGVNS. The V gene lost 2 bases and the J gene lost 6 bases, with 11 bases spanning the gap. This CDR3 region has 15 residues. Here the CDR3 reads CASSEQGHGNSPLHF. CDR3 DNA sequence: TGTGCCAGCAGTGAACAGGGGCATGGTAATTCACCCCTCCACTTT. The whole variable domain, remainder taken from reference TRBV25-1 and TRBJ1-6, is EADIYQTPRYLVIGTGKKITLECSQTMGHDKMYWYQQDPGMELHLIHYSYGVNSTEKGDLSSESTVSRIRTEHFPLTLESARPSHTSQYLCASSEQGHGNSPLHFGNGTRLTVT.

This rearrangement joins TRBV5-1 to TRBJ1-1, with D maybe TRBD1 (6 bases). Germline V CDR1 and CDR2: SGHRS, YFSETQ. Trimming shortened V by 3 bases and J by 0 bases, and 9 bases separated the two germline ends. CDR3 length equals 14 residues. The CDR3 spells CASSSGTLNTEAFF. CDR3 DNA: TGCGCCAGCAGCTCCGGGACATTGAACACTGAAGCTTTCTTT.

This clone has a single count. The gene calls are TRBV27 and TRBJ2-1, with 10 bases identical to TRBD1. Germline values: CDR1 MNHEY, CDR2 SMNVEV (reference sequence). The CDR3 loop spans 15 amino acids. The V gene end was trimmed by 0 bases and the J gene end by 11 bases; junction bases not matched to a gene: 7. CDR3 region: CASSLSTGGYLKQFF. CDR3 DNA: TGTGCCAGCAGTTTATCGACAGGGGGCTACTTAAAGCAGTTCTTC.

The chain couples TRBV5-6 to TRBJ1-3, with unresolved D. The germline V gene encodes CDR1 SGHDT and CDR2 YYEEEE. Trimming pared 0 bases from V and 0 bases from J, leaving 7 bases between. The CDR3 length is 15 residues. CDR3 region: CASSLGAISGNTIYF. The CDR3 nucleotides are TGTGCCAGCAGCTTGGGGGCCATCTCTGGAAACACCATATATTTT.

The chain recombines TRBV7-3 with TRBJ2-5; 11 bases are shared with TRBD2. From germline, CDR1 is SGHTA and CDR2 FQGTGA. The J segment lost 6 bases and the V segment lost 7 bases, leaving 10 bases of the junction unmatched. The CDR3 extends over 15 amino acids. The CDR3 spells CASTRLAGGRKTQYF. In nucleotides, the CDR3 is TGTGCCAGCACTCGCCTAGCGGGGGGACGTAAGACCCAGTACTTC. Full variable domain (missing parts from reference TRBV7-3 and TRBJ2-5): GAGVSQTPSNKVTEKGKYVELRCDPISGHTALYWYRQSLGQGPEFLIYFQGTGAADDSGLPNDRFFAVRPEGSVSTLKIQRTERGDSAVYLCASTRLAGGRKTQYFGPGTRLLVL.

This rearrangement joins TRBV6-5 to TRBJ2-2; 10 bases are a match to TRBD2. The V and J ends lost 6 bases and 6 bases, in that order; junction bases with no gene match: 7. There are 15 residues in the CDR3. The V gene's germline CDR1 is MNHEY and CDR2 SVGAGI. Here the CDR3 DNA reads TGTGCCAGCAGGGATAGCGGGGGGAGGGCCGGGGAGCTGTTTTTT. Translating it yields CASRDSGGRAGELFF.

The CDR3 coding sequence is TGTGCCAGCAGCTTGGACAGGGGTTCCAAAAACATTCAGTACTTC. Its translation: CASSLDRGSKNIQYF. This rearrangement joins TRBV7-8 to TRBJ2-4, with 9 bases that match TRBD1. CDR1 and CDR2 from the germline V gene are SGHVS and FQNEAQ. CDR3 length: 15 amino acids. Trimming took 3 bases from V and 2 from J; bases not matched to a gene: 2. Using reference TRBV7-8 and TRBJ2-4 for the parts outside the CDR3, the full variable domain is GAGVSQSPRYKVAKRGQDVALRCDPISGHVSLFWYQQALGQGPEFLTYFQNEAQLDKSGLPSDRFFAERPEGSVSTLKIQRTQQEDSAVYLCASSLDRGSKNIQYFGAGTRLSVL.

This sequence joins TRBV2 and TRBJ1-3; unclear D gene. CDR1 is SNHLY and CDR2 is FYNNEI in the germline V gene. The length of the CDR3 is 13 residues. The germline V and J ends were trimmed by 11 bases and 0 bases, with 11 bases remaining between them. The CDR3 DNA follows: TGTGCCTCCGCGCTGAGCTCTGGAAACACCATATATTTT. Amino acid sequence: CASALSSGNTIYF. The full variable domain, with the rest looked up from reference TRBV2 and TRBJ1-3, is EPEVTQTPSHQVTQMGQEVILRCVPISNHLYFYWYRQILGQKVEFLVSFYNNEISEKSEIFDDQFSVERPDGSNFTLKIRSTKLEDSAMYFCASALSSGNTIYFGEGSWLTVV.

The chain is built from TRBV27 and TRBJ2-7, with TRBD2 identical over 9 bases. This CDR3 contains 16 residues. The V gene's germline CDR1 is MNHEY and CDR2 SMNVEV (reference sequence). V trimming: 2 bases; J trimming: 1 base; junction bases outside the gene matches: 6. CDR3 residues: CASSLPGLAGSYEQYF. In DNA form, the CDR3 reads TGTGCCAGCAGTTTACCGGGACTAGCAGGATCCTACGAGCAGTACTTC.

This clone occurred a few times. The V gene is TRBV11-3, the J gene TRBJ2-1; D might be TRBD2 (6 bases). The V and J ends lost 4 bases and 10 bases respectively, with 32 bases between them. CDR1 is SGHNT and CDR2 is YENEEA in the germline V gene. This CDR3 has 19 amino acids. This chain's CDR3 is CASSSKPPGLGTGLDEQFF. The CDR3 DNA reads as TGTGCCAGCAGCTCTAAACCACCGGGACTGGGAACGGGGCTCGACGAGCAGTTCTTC. Supplemented by reference TRBV11-3 and TRBJ2-1, the full variable domain reads EAGVVQSPRYKIIEKKQPVAFWCNPISGHNTLYWYLQNLGQGPELLIRYENEEAVDDSQLPKDRFSAERLKGVDSTLKIQPAELGDSAVYLCASSSKPPGLGTGLDEQFFGPGTRLTVL.

The chain employs TRBV6-5 and TRBJ2-1; TRBD1 is a possible D gene (5 bases). CDR3 length: 14 amino acids. Trimming stripped 3 bases from V and 6 bases from J, with 12 bases between. CDR1 and CDR2 (germline): MNHEY, SVGAGI. CDR3 in DNA: TGTGCCAGCAGTTATGGTTCAGGGCCCAATGAGCAGTTCTTC. Amino acid sequence: CASSYGSGPNEQFF.

A few counts support this clone. The chain carries TRBV5-1 and TRBJ2-1; D may be TRBD2 (5 bases). V lost 4 bases and J 6 bases, leaving 17 bases between the germline ends. Germline CDR1 SGHRS, CDR2 YFSETQ. The CDR3 sequence is 15 residues long. The CDR3 spells CASSPRGSGGNEQFF. For the CDR3, the DNA is TGCGCCAGCAGCCCGAGAGGCTCCGGAGGCAATGAGCAGTTCTTC.

The V and J genes are TRBV28 and TRBJ1-5; D is unclear. V shed 3 bases and J shed 3 bases, with 12 bases lying between them. Germline assignment: CDR1 MDHEN and CDR2 SYDVKM. The CDR3 totals 15 residues. The chain's CDR3 is CASSLMAGNNQPQHF. DNA for the CDR3: TGTGCCAGCAGTTTGATGGCCGGGAACAATCAGCCCCAGCATTTT.

The gene calls are TRBV2 and TRBJ1-5; D remains unclear. V was trimmed by 0 bases and J by 0 bases, leaving 9 bases between them. This CDR3 region has 16 residues. CDR1 is SNHLY and CDR2 is FYNNEI in the germline V gene. CDR3 amino acids: CASSEAWAGSNQPQHF. The CDR3 bases are TGTGCCAGCAGTGAAGCATGGGCAGGTAGCAATCAGCCCCAGCATTTT.